The clone carrying this T cell receptor (beta chain) was seen only once. This sample is drawn from a study of chemoradiotherapy in HPV16-positive cancers. CDR1 is MNHNS and CDR2 is SASEGT in the germline V gene. The CDR3 consists of 20 residues. The V segment lost 3 bases and the J segment 5 bases; nucleotides outside the gene matches: 21. Clones were sequenced by immunoSEQ multiplex PCR, and TCRdb holds only the in-frame ones, with some missing. The table records about 33,000 clones, about 86% of them present only once. Samples were taken several times over chemoradiotherapy. V gene TRBV6-1 combines with J gene TRBJ2-5, with 10 bases aligning to TRBD2. The clonotype originates from a human donor with HPV-associated anogenital cancer. Material: blood, obtained from a patient who underwent chemoradiotherapy. CDR3 sequence reads: CASSDALRASGGNFGETQYF. The CDR3 coding sequence is TGTGCCAGCAGTGACGCCCTCAGGGCTAGCGGGGGAAACTTCGGGGAGACCCAGTACTTC.